This TCR beta chain was recovered during a study of cytomegalovirus exposure and HLA in healthy donors. Study in general: Earlier work reported about 110 million unique TCR beta sequences from about 180 million T cells. Broader study findings: Diagnosis of cytomegalovirus status made by the classifier reportedly showed high specificity and sensitivity.

On this clone: Its antigen remains unidentified.

Primers included in the PCR were 60 Vbeta and 13 Jbeta primers. The data were produced by immunoSEQ multiplex PCR, yet TCRdb's version contains in-frame clones alone and is incomplete. The sample includes 160,000 or so clones, about 80% of them seen just once. Unrecorded immune exposure was likely among donors, who were nominally healthy when sampled. The CDR3 consists of 14 residues. Trimming removed 5 bases at V and 3 bases at J, with 15 bases between. Germline values: CDR1 SGHRS, CDR2 YFSETQ. This receptor was obtained from a man aged 55-75 years in good health and CMV-seronegative. The sample taken for sequencing was PBMCs. The chain links TRBV5-1 to TRBJ2-7; no reliable D call. CDR3 sequence: CASSFDVADYEQYF. CDR3 nucleotides: TGCGCCAGCAGTTTTGACGTAGCAGACTACGAGCAGTACTTC.